The clone carrying this T cell receptor beta chain was counted many times. What it binds is not known. The data were taken from a study of CD8+CD57+ T cells in acquired aplastic anemia. About the research overall: Recorded DNA amounts for sorted CD4+ and CD8+ cells had an average of approximately 3 ug.

The CDR3 spans 14 residues. V was trimmed by 2 bases and J by 5 bases, leaving 12 bases between them. Both TCR beta VDJ combination and CDR3 sequence profiling were carried out. Genomic DNA was the template for this profiling. Each CDR3 protein is one row after TCRdb ran MiXCR on the reads. The sample has fewer than 150,000 distinct CDR3 sequences, around 46% seen once. Study-wide results and caveats: A set of twenty-nine CD8+ CDR3 sequences was shared between patients and controls, and these sequences appeared highly expressed in patients. Any difference that existed in CD8+ Simpson's diversity between patients and controls was not significant.

This sequence was found in a human donor in good health, serving as a control. This chain joins TRBV12-3 or TRBV12-4 and TRBJ1-1; maybe TRBD1 (6 bases). Sequenced sample: sorted CD4+, CD8+, or CD8+CD57+ T cells (not recorded which) from PBMCs. The chain's CDR3 is CASSLRRGKTEAFF. The CDR3 bases are TGTGCCAGCAGTTTACGTAGGGGGAAAACTGAAGCTTTCTTT.